Listed here are 25 T cell receptor beta chains from one sample, sequenced in a study of OX40 agonist ivuxolimab in advanced cancers. The table came from immunoSEQ multiplex PCR; TCRdb's copy has only in-frame clones and leaves some out. The sample records about 64,000 clones, approximately 80% being singletons. The input for sequencing was CD4+ or CD8+ T cells sorted from blood, taken in a trial of the OX40 agonist ivuxolimab. All receptors come from an adult with an advanced solid tumor such as melanoma, head and neck, liver or kidney cancer.

This chain links TRBV27 with TRBJ1-6; no reliable D call. CDR3 size: 14 residues. Per germline, CDR1 MNHEY and CDR2 SMNVEV (reference sequence). V shed 3 bases and J shed 9 bases, with 12 bases lying between them. The CDR3 nucleotides read TGTGCCAGCAGTTTTCCCACTCTTGGTTCACCCCTCCACTTT. This translates into CASSFPTLGSPLHF.

On this clone itself: The same CDR3 also results from other DNA sequences found in this sample. The chain has TRBV5-1 and TRBJ1-1; a possible D gene is TRBD1 (6 bases). Germline V gene lookup returns CDR1 SGHRS and CDR2 YFSETQ. This CDR3 region has 13 residues. V was cut by 3 bases and J by 1 base, with 7 bases left in between. CDR3 bases: TGCGCCAGCAGCTCACAGGGGAACACTGAAGCTTTCTTT. It codes for CASSSQGNTEAFF.

The sample holds a few counts of this clone. The same CDR3 can be traced to other DNA sequences in this sample. The CDR3: CASSVEGGYYGYTF. The CDR3 DNA follows: TGTGCCAGCAGCGTAGAGGGAGGGTACTATGGCTACACCTTC. The gene calls are TRBV9 and TRBJ1-2, with D unresolved. Germline CDR1 SGDLS, CDR2 YYNGEE. Trimming took 0 bases from V and 3 from J, leaving 9 bases between them. CDR3 length: 14 residues.

This clone is medium-sized by share. This chain connects TRBV18 to TRBJ1-1, with D unresolved. From germline, CDR1 is KGHSH and CDR2 LQKENI. The CDR3 runs 15 residues. V was pared by 2 bases and J by 3 bases, with 13 bases between. In nucleotides, the CDR3 is TGTGCCAGCTCACCAAGGCGATCCCCAGACACTGAAGCTTTCTTT. It translates to CASSPRRSPDTEAFF.

DNA of the CDR3: TGTGCCAGCAGTGCTCCCGGGGGCAGGGGTTATGAAAAACTGTTTTTT. Protein product: CASSAPGGRGYEKLFF. V usage is TRBV25-1 and J usage is TRBJ1-4, with D possibly being TRBD1 (6 bases). Germline lookup yields CDR1 MGHDK and CDR2 SYGVNS. The CDR3 totals 16 residues. V gave up 4 bases and J gave up 6 bases, with 18 bases separating them.

This chain connects TRBV25-1 to TRBJ1-1; D gene ambiguous. V gave up 4 bases and J gave up 3 bases, with 3 bases separating them. CDR1 and CDR2 from the germline V gene are MGHDK and SYGVNS. This CDR3 has 11 amino acids. CDR3 nucleotide sequence: TGTGCCAGCAGTGTTTACACTGAAGCTTTCTTT. It specifies CASSVYTEAFF.

The CDR3 DNA reads TGTGCCAGCAGTCCCGGACAGGGCCTAGAAGCCATTCAGTACTTC. Translation: CASSPGQGLEAIQYF. The chain is built from TRBV27 and TRBJ2-4, with 8 bases fitting TRBD1. V trimming: 5 bases; J trimming: 9 bases; junction bases outside the gene matches: 12. The length of the CDR3 is 15 residues. The germline CDR1 and CDR2 sequences are MNHEY and SMNVEV (reference sequence).

The CDR3 region has the DNA TGTGCCAGCAGTGAGGGACGCAGCAATGAAAAACTGTTTTTT. The encoded protein is CASSEGRSNEKLFF. The V call is TRBV6-1, the J call TRBJ1-4; a possible D gene is TRBD1 (5 bases). In germline, CDR1 is MNHNS, CDR2 SASEGT. The CDR3 sequence is 14 residues long. V gave up 3 bases and J gave up 5 bases, with 10 bases separating them.

This sequence joins TRBV10-3 and TRBJ1-2; D gene unclear. Germline V CDR1 and CDR2: ENHRY, SYGVKD. The CDR3 sequence is 15 residues long. V shed 8 bases and J shed 2 bases, with 18 bases lying between them. CDR3: CAIRRDGGGNYGYTF. The DNA for the CDR3 is TGTGCCATCCGACGTGACGGCGGAGGCAACTATGGCTACACCTTC.

The chain has TRBV7-3 and TRBJ1-1; the D gene is possibly TRBD1 (5 bases). Germline loops: CDR1 SGHTA, CDR2 FQGTGA. The ends were cut back, 5 bases at V and 0 bases at J, with 7 bases in the middle. This CDR3 region has 13 residues. As DNA, the CDR3 is TGTGCCAGCAGCGAGGGGATGAACACTGAAGCTTTCTTT. This codes for CASSEGMNTEAFF.

This chain joins TRBV11-2 and TRBJ2-1, with 11 bases lining up with TRBD2. The germline V gene encodes CDR1 SGHAT and CDR2 FQNNGV. Unmatched junction bases numbered 5, after V lost 1 base and J lost 9 bases. The CDR3 is 15 amino acids. CDR3 DNA sequence: TGTGCCAGCAGCTTAGGAAATAGCGGGGGGGCTGAGCAGTTCTTC. Encoded protein: CASSLGNSGGAEQFF. Looking up the rest from reference TRBV11-2 and TRBJ2-1 gives the full variable domain: EAGVAQSPRYKIIEKRQSVAFWCNPISGHATLYWYQQILGQGPKLLIQFQNNGVVDDSQLPKDRFSAERLKGVDSTLKIQPAKLEDSAVYLCASSLGNSGGAEQFFGPGTRLTVL.

The chain uses TRBV5-5 and TRBJ1-1; unclear D gene. Germline V gene lookup returns CDR1 SGHKS and CDR2 YYEKEE (reference sequence). Deletions cut 4 bases from V and 0 bases from J, with 4 bases between. The CDR3 extends over 12 amino acids. CDR3 protein: CASSLLNTEAFF. CDR3 sequence (DNA): TGTGCCAGCAGCCTGTTGAACACTGAAGCTTTCTTT.

This chain uses TRBV6-6 with TRBJ2-7, with 7 nucleotides matching TRBD2. Germline CDR1 is MNHNY and CDR2 is SVGAGI (reference sequence). J gave up 7 bases and V 6 bases, and 6 bases lay outside the gene matches. The CDR3 length is 12 residues. This chain's CDR3 is CASRSGREEQYF. The CDR3 DNA reads TGTGCCAGCAGATCAGGGAGGGAAGAGCAGTACTTC.

The CDR3 is CASSSRGPDLAKNIQYF. CDR3 sequence (DNA): TGTGCCAGCAGCTCTCGGGGGCCCGACTTAGCCAAAAACATTCAGTACTTC. The chain recombines TRBV5-4 with TRBJ2-4, with D perhaps TRBD1 or TRBD2 (6 bases each). Germline V CDR1 and CDR2: SGHNT, YYREEE (reference sequence). The germline V and J ends were trimmed by 3 bases and 0 bases, with 16 bases remaining between them. CDR3 size: 17 residues.

CDR3 in DNA: TGTGCCAGCAGCGTCACTAGCGGGGTCGGGGAGCTGTTTTTT. Amino acid sequence: CASSVTSGVGELFF. The chain links TRBV9 to TRBJ2-2, with 10 bases lining up with TRBD2. In germline, CDR1 is SGDLS, CDR2 YYNGEE. This CDR3 has 14 amino acids. With 2 bases clipped from V and 7 bases from J, the junction kept 2 bases outside the gene matches.

The genes are TRBV19 and TRBJ1-1, with D possibly being TRBD1 (6 bases). The V gene's germline CDR1 is LNHDA and CDR2 SQIVND (reference sequence). V lost 4 bases and J 3 bases, leaving 15 bases between the germline ends. This CDR3 spans 15 amino acids. The CDR3 DNA reads as TGTGCCAGTAGTACAATTCCGGGGACATACACTGAAGCTTTCTTT. Its protein product is CASSTIPGTYTEAFF.

This clone was detected only a few times. V and J are TRBV6-1 and TRBJ1-1; D may be TRBD1 (6 bases). Germline V gene data show CDR1 as MNHNS and CDR2 as SASEGT. The germline V and J ends were trimmed by 2 bases and 6 bases, with 7 bases remaining between them. This CDR3 has 12 amino acids. The CDR3, as DNA: TGTGCCAGCAGTGAATCAGGGGCTGAAGCTTTCTTT. It codes for CASSESGAEAFF.

The genes are TRBV5-8 and TRBJ2-3; 10 bases line up with TRBD1. V shed 4 bases and J 2 bases; nucleotides not matched to a gene: 4. CDR1 is SGHTS, CDR2 YDEGEE, per germline. This CDR3 is 15 amino acids long. The CDR3 loop is CASSPGQGDTDTQYF. The CDR3 DNA reads TGTGCCAGCAGCCCCGGACAGGGGGACACAGATACGCAGTATTTT.

This clone has only a few counts. This chain connects TRBV7-3 to TRBJ1-2; D not resolved. This CDR3 is 12 amino acids long. V was trimmed by 8 bases and J by 0 bases, leaving 7 bases between them. CDR1 SGHTA and CDR2 FQGTGA come from the germline V gene. This CDR3 is CASPWPNYGYTF. The CDR3 bases are TGTGCCAGCCCCTGGCCTAACTATGGCTACACCTTC.

This chain joins TRBV5-4 and TRBJ1-2, with 7 bases fitting TRBD1. This CDR3 contains 14 residues. The germline V gene encodes CDR1 SGHNT and CDR2 YYREEE (reference sequence). V was clipped by 4 bases and J by 4 bases; unmatched bases: 7. In nucleotides, the CDR3 is TGTGCCAGCAGCGCGGACAGGTTCTTCTATGGCTACACCTTC. Its protein is CASSADRFFYGYTF.

The count of this clone is one. The chain carries TRBV16 and TRBJ2-3; 8 nucleotides line up with TRBD2. CDR1 is KGHSY, CDR2 FQNENV, per germline. V shed 1 base, J shed 6 bases, and the junction held 12 bases outside the gene matches. This CDR3 has 17 amino acids. In DNA form, the CDR3 reads TGTGCCAGCAGCCAATTTGGTAGCGGGGCGTCTTCGGATACGCAGTATTTT. This codes for CASSQFGSGASSDTQYF.

V usage is TRBV11-1 and J usage is TRBJ2-7; 8 positions agree with TRBD2. CDR1 is SGHAT and CDR2 is FQDESV in the germline V gene (reference sequence). After removal of 5 bases from V and 8 bases from J, the junction contained 8 bases not matched to a gene. The CDR3 has 13 amino acids. The CDR3 DNA sequence: TGTGCCAGCAGCCTCGGGAGGGCGGAAAAGCAGTACTTC. Protein: CASSLGRAEKQYF.

This clone was seen a handful of times. CDR3: CASSLHSIGPETQYF. DNA for the CDR3: TGTGCCAGCAGCTTACATTCGATAGGACCGGAGACCCAGTACTTC. The genes are TRBV11-1 and TRBJ2-5; D gene uncertain. CDR1 is SGHAT, CDR2 FQDESV, per germline (reference sequence). V was shortened by 2 bases and J by 5 bases, with 15 bases between the two germline ends. CDR3 length: 15 residues.

The rearrangement uses TRBV5-1 and TRBJ2-7; TRBD2 matches 14 bases. The V and J ends lost 4 bases and 7 bases, in that order; junction bases with no gene match: 7. Germline V CDR1 and CDR2: SGHRS, YFSETQ. The CDR3 totals 15 residues. CDR3 DNA: TGCGCCAGCAGCCGGGGACTAGCGGGAGCTCAGGAGCAGTACTTC. It is translated as CASSRGLAGAQEQYF.

This chain uses TRBV6-5 with TRBJ1-1; no definite D call. V was cut by 6 bases and J by 6 bases, with 14 bases left in between. Germline V lookup: CDR1 MNHEY, CDR2 SVGAGI. The CDR3 length is 13 residues. The CDR3 protein is CASRKSQYPEAFF. The CDR3 nucleotides read TGTGCCAGCAGGAAGAGCCAATACCCTGAAGCTTTCTTT.